A selection of T cell receptor beta chains follows, all from one sample in a study of Ad26.COV2.S vaccination and SARS-CoV-2 variants. The repertoire was sequenced with immunoSEQ multiplex PCR; TCRdb's copy has only in-frame clones and lacks some. This table holds approximately 350,000 clones, around 87% found once. The sample consisted of peripheral blood, taken in a trial of Ad26.COV2.S vaccine versus placebo. Receptors were obtained from a person aged 18-60 years who received the Ad26.COV2.S COVID-19 vaccine or a placebo. Both conserved end residues are part of each CDR3. D genes are given only for firm matches. Only some rows state a clone size, as once, few, many or a class for expanded clones.

clone size: .; D gene: .; V gene: TRBV27; J gene: TRBJ2-1; CDR3 protein: CASSLLRQGSYNEQFF; CDR3 DNA: TGTGCCAGCAGTTTATTGCGGCAGGGCTCCTACAATGAGCAGTTCTTC
clone size: .; D gene: .; V gene: TRBV30; J gene: TRBJ2-1; CDR3 protein: CAWTPTNEQFF; CDR3 DNA: TGTGCCTGGACCCCTACAAATGAGCAGTTCTTC
clone size: .; D gene: .; V gene: TRBV15; J gene: TRBJ1-5; CDR3 protein: CATSRDLNFGGGGQPQHF; CDR3 DNA: TGTGCCACCAGCAGAGATCTTAATTTCGGGGGAGGGGGTCAGCCCCAGCATTTT
clone size: .; D gene: .; V gene: TRBV4-1; J gene: TRBJ1-1; CDR3 protein: CASSQGWQNTEAFF; CDR3 DNA: TGCGCCAGCAGCCAAGGTTGGCAGAACACTGAAGCTTTCTTT
clone size: .; D gene: TRBD2; V gene: TRBV2; J gene: TRBJ2-5; CDR3 protein: CASSELGLVQETQYF; CDR3 DNA: TGTGCCAGCAGTGAACTGGGACTAGTACAAGAGACCCAGTACTTC
clone size: .; D gene: TRBD2; V gene: TRBV18; J gene: TRBJ2-7; CDR3 protein: CASSTASVAGEQYF; CDR3 DNA: TGTGCCAGCTCCACCGCTAGCGTAGCGGGGGAGCAGTACTTC
clone size: .; D gene: .; V gene: TRBV2; J gene: TRBJ2-3; CDR3 protein: CASPQEGGGTDTQYF; CDR3 DNA: TGTGCCAGCCCTCAGGAGGGGGGAGGCACAGATACGCAGTATTTT
clone size: .; D gene: TRBD1; V gene: TRBV18; J gene: TRBJ1-1; CDR3 protein: CASSPGTAINTEAFF; CDR3 DNA: TGTGCCAGCTCACCCGGGACAGCGATCAACACTGAAGCTTTCTTT
clone size: .; D gene: TRBD1; V gene: TRBV7-3; J gene: TRBJ2-1; CDR3 protein: CASSLSGTGGYNEQFF; CDR3 DNA: TGTGCCAGCAGCTTATCCGGGACAGGGGGATACAATGAGCAGTTCTTC
clone size: .; D gene: .; V gene: TRBV4-1; J gene: TRBJ2-2; CDR3 protein: CASSQDRGNTGELFF; CDR3 DNA: TGCGCCAGCAGCCAAGATCGGGGGAACACCGGGGAGCTGTTTTTT
clone size: .; D gene: TRBD1; V gene: TRBV7-9; J gene: TRBJ1-5; CDR3 protein: CASSFVTGDLYSNQPQHF; CDR3 DNA: TGTGCCAGCAGCTTCGTGACAGGGGACCTCTATAGCAATCAGCCCCAGCATTTT
clone size: .; D gene: TRBD2; V gene: TRBV7-2; J gene: TRBJ2-3; CDR3 protein: CASSPWRGAVDTQYF; CDR3 DNA: TGTGCCAGCAGCCCGTGGCGGGGGGCCGTAGATACGCAGTATTTT
clone size: .; D gene: TRBD1; V gene: TRBV5-5; J gene: TRBJ2-5; CDR3 protein: CASSSTGGAEETQYF; CDR3 DNA: TGTGCCAGCAGCTCGACAGGGGGCGCGGAGGAGACCCAGTACTTC
clone size: .; D gene: .; V gene: TRBV6-2/TRBV6-3; J gene: TRBJ2-1; CDR3 protein: CASSYRNEQFF; CDR3 DNA: TGTGCCAGCAGTTACCGAAATGAGCAGTTCTTC
clone size: .; D gene: .; V gene: TRBV4-3; J gene: TRBJ2-2; CDR3 protein: CASSRELQGAPGELFF; CDR3 DNA: TGCGCCAGCAGCCGAGAGCTACAGGGAGCCCCCGGGGAGCTGTTTTTT
clone size: .; D gene: .; V gene: TRBV27; J gene: TRBJ1-6; CDR3 protein: CASSWAFGTRVVRESPLHF; CDR3 DNA: TGTGCCAGCAGTTGGGCCTTCGGGACGAGGGTGGTACGAGAATCACCCCTCCACTTT
clone size: .; D gene: .; V gene: TRBV30; J gene: TRBJ1-1; CDR3 protein: CAWWQGGTEAFF; CDR3 DNA: TGTGCCTGGTGGCAGGGTGGCACTGAAGCTTTCTTT
clone size: .; D gene: TRBD2; V gene: TRBV5-4; J gene: TRBJ2-3; CDR3 protein: CASSLEGLGTDTQYF; CDR3 DNA: TGTGCCAGCAGCTTGGAGGGACTAGGGACAGATACGCAGTATTTT
clone size: .; D gene: TRBD1; V gene: TRBV10-2; J gene: TRBJ1-1; CDR3 protein: CASRWDRASEAFF; CDR3 DNA: TGCGCCAGCCGATGGGACAGGGCATCTGAAGCTTTCTTT
clone size: .; D gene: .; V gene: TRBV30; J gene: TRBJ1-3; CDR3 protein: CAWGVVVGNTIYF; CDR3 DNA: TGTGCCTGGGGGGTGGTCGTTGGAAACACCATATATTTT
clone size: .; D gene: .; V gene: TRBV15; J gene: TRBJ2-3; CDR3 protein: CATSRGQSSTDTQYF; CDR3 DNA: TGTGCCACCAGCAGAGGCCAGTCTAGCACAGATACGCAGTATTTT
clone size: .; D gene: TRBD2; V gene: TRBV4-2; J gene: TRBJ2-7; CDR3 protein: CASSQDILAGGVYEQYF; CDR3 DNA: TGTGCCAGCAGCCAAGACATACTAGCGGGGGGGGTCTACGAGCAGTACTTC
clone size: .; D gene: .; V gene: TRBV4-1; J gene: TRBJ2-7; CDR3 protein: CASSQTEFPSYEQYF; CDR3 DNA: TGCGCCAGCAGCCAAACTGAATTCCCCTCCTACGAGCAGTACTTC
clone size: .; D gene: .; V gene: TRBV6-5; J gene: TRBJ1-4; CDR3 protein: CASSYGDEKLFF; CDR3 DNA: TGTGCCAGCAGTTACGGGGACGAAAAACTGTTTTTT
clone size: .; D gene: TRBD1; V gene: TRBV13; J gene: TRBJ2-1; CDR3 protein: CASSLGTGRSYNEQFF; CDR3 DNA: TGTGCCAGCAGCTTAGGGACAGGGCGCTCCTACAATGAGCAGTTCTTC
clone size: .; D gene: .; V gene: TRBV3-1/TRBV3-2; J gene: TRBJ2-5; CDR3 protein: CASSQGTAIQETQYF; CDR3 DNA: TGTGCCAGCAGCCAAGGGACAGCCATCCAAGAGACCCAGTACTTC
clone size: .; D gene: .; V gene: TRBV30; J gene: TRBJ1-1; CDR3 protein: CAWSVGGATNTEAFF; CDR3 DNA: TGTGCCTGGAGTGTAGGAGGGGCAACGAACACTGAAGCTTTCTTT
clone size: .; D gene: .; V gene: TRBV29-1; J gene: TRBJ1-4; CDR3 protein: CSVARNEKLFF; CDR3 DNA: TGCAGCGTTGCGCGTAATGAAAAACTGTTTTTT
clone size: few; D gene: .; V gene: TRBV7-9; J gene: TRBJ1-5; CDR3 protein: CASSRETGLGQPQHF; CDR3 DNA: TGTGCCAGCAGCCGAGAAACAGGGCTCGGTCAGCCCCAGCATTTT